What follows describes a single TCR beta chain. The data belong to a study of blood T cell repertoires in COVID-19. The data were produced by immunoSEQ multiplex PCR, yet TCRdb's version contains in-frame clones alone and is incomplete. The data hold 180,000 or so clones, with over 80% observed a single time. Each recovered donor of Cohort 3 presented with two negative PCRs, clearance, or symptom resolution. CDR1 and CDR2 (germline): SGDLS, YYNGEE. The CDR3 is made up of 18 amino acids. Trimming at V came to 0 bases and at J to 3 bases, leaving 8 bases not matched to a gene. J is TRBJ2-1 and V is TRBV9; TRBD2 aligns across 11 bases. This TCR derives from a woman between 50 and 59 years old who had recovered from COVID-19. Input material: PBMCs or T cells enriched from blood (not recorded which). The CDR3: CASSVGGTSGGNYNEQFF. CDR3 nucleotide sequence: TGTGCCAGCAGCGTAGGGGGGACTAGCGGTGGAAACTACAATGAGCAGTTCTTC.